Below are 2 T cell receptor beta chains sequenced from a single sample in a study of T cell responses to AZD1222 COVID-19 vaccine. Clones were read by immunoSEQ multiplex PCR, and TCRdb kept only the in-frame ones, dropping some. The sample has around 140,000 clones, 80% to 90% seen once. Material: peripheral blood, obtained on day 0 of AZD1222 vaccination. The receptors originated from an adult in good health.

The sample holds one count of this clone. V usage is TRBV7-9 and J usage is TRBJ2-7, with D possibly being TRBD1 (5 bases). In germline, CDR1 is SEHNR, CDR2 FQNEAQ (reference sequence). CDR3 length: 14 amino acids. The V end lost 4 bases, the J end lost 6 bases, and 16 bases lay between the germline ends. The CDR3 bases are TGTGCCAGCAGCTCCGACAGCTACTACGCCGAGCAGTACTTC. This sequence encodes CASSSDSYYAEQYF.

As DNA, the CDR3 is TGTGCCAGCAGTTTAAGCTGGAATCAGCCCCAGCATTTT. It is translated as CASSLSWNQPQHF. The V and J genes are TRBV27 and TRBJ1-5, with D uncertain. CDR3 length equals 13 residues. Trimming cost V 2 bases and J 4 bases, with 6 bases left between them. Germline CDR1 MNHEY, CDR2 SMNVEV (reference sequence).